The clone carrying this T cell receptor beta chain was recorded once. Profiled with immunoSEQ multiplex PCR; TCRdb holds only in-frame clones, not every one. Of 90,000 to 100,000 clones in the sample, roughly 90% were seen once. These data belong to a study of identifying expanded T cells in peripheral blood. Per germline, CDR1 GTSNPN and CDR2 SVGIG (reference sequence). V was cut by 7 bases and J by 2 bases, with 18 bases left in between. This CDR3 comprises 14 residues. The chain has TRBV30 and TRBJ2-7; D possibly corresponds to TRBD1 (6 bases). Material: blood. This TCR derives from a person aged 18 to 75 in good health. Here the CDR3 DNA reads TGTGCCTCTACATCAGGGGAGAGAGCCTACGAGCAGTACTTC. Protein: CASTSGERAYEQYF.